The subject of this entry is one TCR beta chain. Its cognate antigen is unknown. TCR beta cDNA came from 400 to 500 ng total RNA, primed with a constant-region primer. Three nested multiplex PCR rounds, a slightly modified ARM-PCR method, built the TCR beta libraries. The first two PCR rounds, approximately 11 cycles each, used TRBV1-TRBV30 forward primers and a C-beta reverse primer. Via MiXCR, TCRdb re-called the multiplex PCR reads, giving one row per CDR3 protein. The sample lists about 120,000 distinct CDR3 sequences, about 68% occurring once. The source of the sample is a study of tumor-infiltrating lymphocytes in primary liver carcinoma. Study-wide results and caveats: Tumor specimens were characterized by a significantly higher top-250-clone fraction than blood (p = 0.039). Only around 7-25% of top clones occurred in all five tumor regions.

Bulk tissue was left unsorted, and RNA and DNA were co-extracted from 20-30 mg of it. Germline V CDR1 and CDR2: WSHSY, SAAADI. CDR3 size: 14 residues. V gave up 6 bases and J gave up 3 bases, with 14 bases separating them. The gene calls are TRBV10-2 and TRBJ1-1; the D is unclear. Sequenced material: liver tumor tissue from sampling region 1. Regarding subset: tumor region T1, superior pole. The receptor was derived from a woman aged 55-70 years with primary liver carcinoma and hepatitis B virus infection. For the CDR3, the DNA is TGCGCCAGCAGGGCGGAGACAAGAGACACTGAAGCTTTCTTT. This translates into CASRAETRDTEAFF.